This T cell receptor (beta chain) came from a study of shared T cell receptors in the human thymus. The table came from immunoSEQ multiplex PCR; TCRdb's copy has only in-frame clones and leaves some out. The sample shows 700,000 or so clones, over 75% of them seen only once. This CDR3 has 13 amino acids. Germline loops: CDR1 KGHSH, CDR2 LQKENI. Between the trimmed V and J ends, which lost 5 bases and 7 bases, there was a span of 14 bases. These data were also reused for a study on human thymus T cells.

The sample consisted of thymocytes. J is TRBJ1-2 and V is TRBV18; no clear D gene. This sequence was found in a girl in the first two years of life with a congenital heart defect. The CDR3 is CASSVTRPIGYTF. The CDR3 nucleotides read TGTGCCAGCTCAGTGACAAGACCTATTGGCTACACCTTC.